A single sample gave rise to the 7 T cell receptor beta chains below, sequenced in a study of cytomegalovirus exposure and HLA in healthy donors. PCR involved 60 Vbeta and 13 Jbeta primers. Sequenced by immunoSEQ multiplex PCR; TCRdb stores in-frame clones only, minus some. The sample lists approximately 140,000 clones, about 60% occurring once. The sample was PBMCs. These receptor sequences come from a woman aged 55-70 years in good health and CMV-seropositive.

The chain employs TRBV28 and TRBJ2-1; the D is unclear. This CDR3 contains 13 residues. In germline, CDR1 is MDHEN, CDR2 SYDVKM. V gave up 3 bases and J gave up 4 bases, with 7 bases separating them. The CDR3 here is CASSFRRYNEQFF. Written as DNA, the CDR3 is TGTGCCAGCAGTTTTCGGCGGTACAATGAGCAGTTCTTC.

The rearrangement joins TRBV5-1 to TRBJ1-2, with D maybe TRBD1 (5 bases). This CDR3 contains 14 residues. Germline V gene sequence: CDR1 SGHRS, CDR2 YFSETQ. Trimming stripped 4 bases from V and 5 bases from J, with 15 bases between. Written as DNA, the CDR3 is TGCGCCAGCAGCGCGGGGCAACAGATTTATGGCTACACCTTC. Its translation: CASSAGQQIYGYTF. The variable domain in full, completed from reference TRBV5-1 and TRBJ1-2, reads KAGVTQTPRYLIKTRGQQVTLSCSPISGHRSVSWYQQTPGQGLQFLFEYFSETQRNKGNFPGRFSGRQFSNSRSEMNVSTLELGDSALYLCASSAGQQIYGYTFGSGTRLTVV.

The chain links TRBV7-9 to TRBJ2-1, with TRBD2 identical over 10 bases. Germline-derived CDR1 and CDR2 are SEHNR and FQNEAQ (reference sequence). The J segment lost 2 bases and the V segment lost 3 bases, leaving 4 bases of the junction unmatched. The CDR3 runs to 16 residues. The DNA for the CDR3 is TGTGCCAGCAGCTTTGTAGCGGGAGGCCCCTACAATGAGCAGTTCTTC. This translates into CASSFVAGGPYNEQFF.

The chain recombines TRBV5-8 with TRBJ2-7; D unclear. Trimming pared 2 bases from V and 0 bases from J, leaving 9 bases between. Germline V gene lookup returns CDR1 SGHTS and CDR2 YDEGEE. This CDR3 has 14 amino acids. The CDR3 DNA follows: TGTGCCAGCAGCTTTGGCGGTAGCTCCTACGAGCAGTACTTC. Its protein product is CASSFGGSSYEQYF.

The J gene is TRBJ2-2, the V gene TRBV9, with D unresolved. The CDR3 contains 14 residues. Trimming stripped 3 bases from V and 0 bases from J, with 6 bases between. In germline, CDR1 is SGDLS, CDR2 YYNGEE. The CDR3 is CASSGSPNTGELFF. The CDR3 DNA reads TGTGCCAGCAGCGGGAGTCCGAACACCGGGGAGCTGTTTTTT.

This chain connects TRBV14 to TRBJ2-5; D not resolved. The CDR3 is 13 residues long. The ends were cut back, 5 bases at V and 5 bases at J, with 12 bases in the middle. Germline V lookup: CDR1 SGHDN, CDR2 FVKESK. The CDR3 DNA follows: TGTGCCAGCAGCACATATTTGCAGGAGACCCAGTACTTC. Protein product: CASSTYLQETQYF.

V gene TRBV29-1 combines with J gene TRBJ2-1, with D hard to call. Germline CDR1 reads SQVTM; CDR2 reads ANQGSEA. The CDR3 is made up of 13 amino acids. V shed 4 bases and J shed 4 bases, with 11 bases lying between them. The CDR3 sequence: CSVGAEAYNEQFF. The CDR3 DNA follows: TGCAGCGTTGGGGCAGAAGCTTACAATGAGCAGTTCTTC.